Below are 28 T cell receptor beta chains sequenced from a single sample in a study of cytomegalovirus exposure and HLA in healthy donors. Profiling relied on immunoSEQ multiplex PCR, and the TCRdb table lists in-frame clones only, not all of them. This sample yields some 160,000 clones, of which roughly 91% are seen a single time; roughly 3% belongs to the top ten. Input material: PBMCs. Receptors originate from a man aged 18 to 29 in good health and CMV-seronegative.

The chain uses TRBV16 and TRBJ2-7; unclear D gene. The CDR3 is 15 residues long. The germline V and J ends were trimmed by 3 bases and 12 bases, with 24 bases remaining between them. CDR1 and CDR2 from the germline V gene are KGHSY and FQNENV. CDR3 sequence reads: CASSHRSTAPTERYF. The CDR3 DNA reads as TGTGCCAGCAGCCATAGGTCTACAGCCCCCACTGAGAGGTACTTC.

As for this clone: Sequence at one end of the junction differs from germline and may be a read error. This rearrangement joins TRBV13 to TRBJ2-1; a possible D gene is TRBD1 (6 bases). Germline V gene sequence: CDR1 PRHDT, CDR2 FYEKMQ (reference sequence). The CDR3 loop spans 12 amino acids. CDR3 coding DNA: TGTGCCAGCAGCCCAGCCAGGGGATGGGGGATCTTC. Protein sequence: CASSPARGWGIF.

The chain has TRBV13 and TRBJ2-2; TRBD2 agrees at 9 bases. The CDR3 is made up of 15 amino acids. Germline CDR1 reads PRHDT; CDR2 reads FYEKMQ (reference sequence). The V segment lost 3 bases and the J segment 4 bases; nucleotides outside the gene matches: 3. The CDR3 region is CASSLTSGPTGELFF. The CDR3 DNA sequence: TGTGCCAGCAGCTTGACTAGCGGTCCCACCGGGGAGCTGTTTTTT.

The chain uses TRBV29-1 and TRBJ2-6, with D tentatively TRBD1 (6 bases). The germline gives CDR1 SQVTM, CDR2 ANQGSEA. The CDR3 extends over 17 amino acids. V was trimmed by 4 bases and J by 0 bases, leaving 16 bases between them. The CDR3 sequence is CSVVFGGLRSGANVLTF. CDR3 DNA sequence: TGCAGCGTTGTATTTGGGGGCCTTCGCTCTGGGGCCAACGTCCTGACTTTC.

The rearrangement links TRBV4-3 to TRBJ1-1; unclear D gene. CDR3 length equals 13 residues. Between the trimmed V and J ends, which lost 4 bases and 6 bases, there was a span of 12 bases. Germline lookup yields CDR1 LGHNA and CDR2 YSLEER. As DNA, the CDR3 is TGCGCCAGCAGCCCCGAAAGCCGAGCTGAAGCTTTCTTT. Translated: CASSPESRAEAFF.

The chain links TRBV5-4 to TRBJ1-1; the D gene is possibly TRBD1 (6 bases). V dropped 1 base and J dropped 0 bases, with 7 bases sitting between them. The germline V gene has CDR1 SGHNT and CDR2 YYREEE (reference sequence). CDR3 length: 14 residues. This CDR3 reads CASSLYRVNTEAFF. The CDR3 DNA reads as TGTGCCAGCAGCTTGTACAGGGTGAACACTGAAGCTTTCTTT.

The CDR3 DNA reads as TGTGCCAGCCTATACCGGGACAGGGGCAATCAGCCCCAGCATTTT. Translating it yields CASLYRDRGNQPQHF. The chain combines TRBV28 with TRBJ1-5, with TRBD1 identical over 9 bases. The trim removed 8 bases at V and 2 bases at J, leaving 7 bases unmatched. The germline V gene has CDR1 MDHEN and CDR2 SYDVKM. The CDR3 sequence is 15 residues long.

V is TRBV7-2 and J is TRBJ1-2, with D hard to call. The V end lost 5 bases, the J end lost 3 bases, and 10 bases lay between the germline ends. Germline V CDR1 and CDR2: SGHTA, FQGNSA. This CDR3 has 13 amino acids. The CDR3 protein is CASSQWPHYGYTF. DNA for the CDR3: TGTGCCAGCAGCCAGTGGCCCCACTATGGCTACACCTTC.

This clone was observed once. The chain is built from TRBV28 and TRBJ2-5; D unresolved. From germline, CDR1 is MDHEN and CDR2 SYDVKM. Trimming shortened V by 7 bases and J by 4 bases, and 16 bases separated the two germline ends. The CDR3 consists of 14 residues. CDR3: CASTNRISPETQYF. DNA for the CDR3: TGTGCCAGCACCAATAGAATAAGTCCAGAGACCCAGTACTTC.

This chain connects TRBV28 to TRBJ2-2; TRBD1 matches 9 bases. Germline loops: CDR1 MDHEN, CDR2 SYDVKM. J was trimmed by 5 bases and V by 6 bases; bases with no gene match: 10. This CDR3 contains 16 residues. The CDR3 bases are TGTGCCAGCAGCATCTCGGACAGGGGTCGAACCGGGGAGCTGTTTTTT. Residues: CASSISDRGRTGELFF.

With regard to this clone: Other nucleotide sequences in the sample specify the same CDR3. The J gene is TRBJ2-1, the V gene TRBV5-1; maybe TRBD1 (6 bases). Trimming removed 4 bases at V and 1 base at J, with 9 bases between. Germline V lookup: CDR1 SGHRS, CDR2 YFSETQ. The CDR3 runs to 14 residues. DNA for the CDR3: TGCGCCAGCAGCCTGACAGGTTCCTACAATGAGCAGTTCTTC. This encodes CASSLTGSYNEQFF. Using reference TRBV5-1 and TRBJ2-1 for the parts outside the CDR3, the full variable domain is KAGVTQTPRYLIKTRGQQVTLSCSPISGHRSVSWYQQTPGQGLQFLFEYFSETQRNKGNFPGRFSGRQFSNSRSEMNVSTLELGDSALYLCASSLTGSYNEQFFGPGTRLTVL.

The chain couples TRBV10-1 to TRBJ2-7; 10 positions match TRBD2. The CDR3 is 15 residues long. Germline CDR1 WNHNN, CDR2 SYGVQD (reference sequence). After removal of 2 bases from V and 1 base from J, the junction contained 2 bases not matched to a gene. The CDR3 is CASSESGRGSYEQYF. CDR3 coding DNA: TGCGCCAGCAGTGAGAGCGGGAGGGGGTCCTACGAGCAGTACTTC.

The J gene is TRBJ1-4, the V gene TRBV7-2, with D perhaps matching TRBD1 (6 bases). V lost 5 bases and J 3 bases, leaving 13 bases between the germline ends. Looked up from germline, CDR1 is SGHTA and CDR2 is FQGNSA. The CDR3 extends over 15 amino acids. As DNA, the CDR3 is TGTGCCAGCAGCATACAGGGCTCAGCTAATGAAAAACTGTTTTTT. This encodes CASSIQGSANEKLFF. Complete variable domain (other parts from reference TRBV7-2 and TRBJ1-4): GAGVSQSPSNKVTEKGKDVELRCDPISGHTALYWYRQSLGQGLEFLIYFQGNSAPDKSGLPSDRFSAERTGGSVSTLTIQRTQQEDSAVYLCASSIQGSANEKLFFGSGTQLSVL.

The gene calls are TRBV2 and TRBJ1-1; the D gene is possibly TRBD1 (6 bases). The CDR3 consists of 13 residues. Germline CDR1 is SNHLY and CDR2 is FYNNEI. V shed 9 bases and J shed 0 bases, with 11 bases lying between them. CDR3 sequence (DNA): TGTGCCAGTACGAACAGGGTGAACACTGAAGCTTTCTTT. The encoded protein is CASTNRVNTEAFF.

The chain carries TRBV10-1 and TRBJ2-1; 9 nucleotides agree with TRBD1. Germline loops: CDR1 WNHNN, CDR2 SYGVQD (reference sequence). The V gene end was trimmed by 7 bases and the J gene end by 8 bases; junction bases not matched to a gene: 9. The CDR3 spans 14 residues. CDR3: CASTPGQGIDEQFF. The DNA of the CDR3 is TGCGCCAGCACCCCCGGACAGGGGATAGATGAGCAGTTCTTC.

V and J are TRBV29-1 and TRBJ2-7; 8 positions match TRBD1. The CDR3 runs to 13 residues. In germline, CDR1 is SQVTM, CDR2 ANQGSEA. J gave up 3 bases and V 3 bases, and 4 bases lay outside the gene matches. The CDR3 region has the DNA TGCAGCGTTGAGGGACAGGCCCTCTACGAGCAGTACGTC. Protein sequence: CSVEGQALYEQYV.

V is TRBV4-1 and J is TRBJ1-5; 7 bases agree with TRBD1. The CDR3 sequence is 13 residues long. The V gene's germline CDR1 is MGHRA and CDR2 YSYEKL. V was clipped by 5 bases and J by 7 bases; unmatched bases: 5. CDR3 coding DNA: TGCGCCAGCAGCTCCGACAGGGTACAGCCCCAGCATTTT. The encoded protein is CASSSDRVQPQHF.

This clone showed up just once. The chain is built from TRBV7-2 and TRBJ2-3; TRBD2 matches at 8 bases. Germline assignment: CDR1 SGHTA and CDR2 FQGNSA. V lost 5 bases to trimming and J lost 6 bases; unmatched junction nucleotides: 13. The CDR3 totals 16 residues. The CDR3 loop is CASSTTGGSEIDTQYF. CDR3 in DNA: TGTGCCAGCAGCACCACGGGGGGGTCGGAGATCGATACGCAGTATTTT.

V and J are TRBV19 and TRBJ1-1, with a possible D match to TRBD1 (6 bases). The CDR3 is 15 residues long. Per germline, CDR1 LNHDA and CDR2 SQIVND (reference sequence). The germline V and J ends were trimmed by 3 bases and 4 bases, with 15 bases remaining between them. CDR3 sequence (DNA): TGTGCCAGTAGTATCTGGGGGCAGGCAGGCACTGAAGCTTTCTTT. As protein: CASSIWGQAGTEAFF.

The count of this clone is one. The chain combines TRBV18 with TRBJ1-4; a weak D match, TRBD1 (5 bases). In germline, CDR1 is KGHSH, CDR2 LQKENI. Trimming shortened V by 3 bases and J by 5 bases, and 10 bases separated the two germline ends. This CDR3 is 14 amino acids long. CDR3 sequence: CASSPSRQNEKLFF. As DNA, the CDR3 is TGTGCCAGCTCACCCTCGAGACAGAATGAAAAACTGTTTTTT.

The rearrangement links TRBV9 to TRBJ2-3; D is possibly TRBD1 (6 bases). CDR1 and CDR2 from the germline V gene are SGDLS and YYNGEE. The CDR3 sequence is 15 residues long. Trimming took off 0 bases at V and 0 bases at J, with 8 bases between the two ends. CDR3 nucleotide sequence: TGTGCCAGCAGCGTAGGCGGACAGAGCACAGATACGCAGTATTTT. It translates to CASSVGGQSTDTQYF.

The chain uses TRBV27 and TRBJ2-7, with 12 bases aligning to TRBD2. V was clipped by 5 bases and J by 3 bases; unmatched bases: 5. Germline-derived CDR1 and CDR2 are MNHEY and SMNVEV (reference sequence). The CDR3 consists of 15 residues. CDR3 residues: CASSPSGRAFYEQYF. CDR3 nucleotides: TGTGCCAGCAGTCCTAGCGGGAGGGCCTTCTACGAGCAGTACTTC.

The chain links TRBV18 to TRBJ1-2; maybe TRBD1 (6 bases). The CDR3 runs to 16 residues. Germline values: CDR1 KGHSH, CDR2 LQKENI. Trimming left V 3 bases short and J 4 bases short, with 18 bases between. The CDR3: CASSPVLRGTGYGYTF. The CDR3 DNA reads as TGTGCCAGCTCACCCGTACTCAGGGGAACAGGCTATGGCTACACCTTC.

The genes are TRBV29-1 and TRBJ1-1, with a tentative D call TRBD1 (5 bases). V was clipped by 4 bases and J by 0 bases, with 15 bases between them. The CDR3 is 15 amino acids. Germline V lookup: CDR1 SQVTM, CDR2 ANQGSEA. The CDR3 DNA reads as TGCAGCGTTGCCCTTAAGACAGCCTTGAACACTGAAGCTTTCTTT. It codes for CSVALKTALNTEAFF.

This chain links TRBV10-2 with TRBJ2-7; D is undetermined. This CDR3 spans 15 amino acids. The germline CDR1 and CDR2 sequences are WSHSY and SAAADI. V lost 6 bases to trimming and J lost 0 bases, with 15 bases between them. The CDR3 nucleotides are TGCGCCAGCAGGGAGAGACATGGCCTCTCCTACGAGCAGTACTTC. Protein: CASRERHGLSYEQYF.

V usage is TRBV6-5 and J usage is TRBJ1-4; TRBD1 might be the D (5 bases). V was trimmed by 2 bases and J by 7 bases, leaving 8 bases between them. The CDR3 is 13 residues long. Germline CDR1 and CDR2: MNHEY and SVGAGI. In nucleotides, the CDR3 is TGTGCCAGCAGTTACAGGGGAACTGAAAAACTGTTTTTT. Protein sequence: CASSYRGTEKLFF.

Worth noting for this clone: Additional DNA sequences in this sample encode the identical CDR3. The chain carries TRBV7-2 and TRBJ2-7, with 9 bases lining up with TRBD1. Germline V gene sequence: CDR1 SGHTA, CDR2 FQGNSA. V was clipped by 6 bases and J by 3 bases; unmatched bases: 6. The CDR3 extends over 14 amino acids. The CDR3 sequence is CASSETGGFYEQYF. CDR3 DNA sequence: TGTGCCAGCAGTGAGACAGGGGGGTTCTACGAGCAGTACTTC.

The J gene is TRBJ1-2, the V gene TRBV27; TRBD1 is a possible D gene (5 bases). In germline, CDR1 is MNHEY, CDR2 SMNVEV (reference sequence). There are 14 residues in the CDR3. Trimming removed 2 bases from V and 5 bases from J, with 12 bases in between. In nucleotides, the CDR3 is TGTGCCAGCAGTTTAAGGGGCAAGGGGTATGGCTACACCTTC. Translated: CASSLRGKGYGYTF.